This T cell receptor (beta chain) was observed in a study of T-cell reconstitution after alpha-beta-depleted transplantation in children. Construction of the TCRbeta library involved unique molecular identifiers. TCRdb independently ran MiXCR on the PCR reads; one entry per CDR3 protein. The sample consists of 300,000 to 400,000 distinct CDR3 sequences, 20% to 30% of them appearing once. V shed 6 bases and J shed 4 bases, with 21 bases lying between them. The CDR3 runs to 16 residues. This TCR derives from a male patient younger than 18 who had a stem cell transplant for acute lymphoblastic leukemia, so the T cells may come from the graft donor. This material consisted of PBMCs, mostly from graft donor cells, taken 180 days after TCRalphabeta/CD19-depleted stem cell transplant. This sequence joins TRBV12-3 or TRBV12-4 and TRBJ1-2; D uncertain. The CDR3, as DNA: TGTGCCAGCAGAGGAGGGTGGTCCGGTCCAGGCTATGGCTACACCTTC. This translates into CASRGGWSGPGYGYTF.